This entry features one T cell receptor (beta chain) sequence. No antigen is known for it. Profiling relied on immunoSEQ multiplex PCR, and the TCRdb table lists in-frame clones only, not all of them. This sample carries 55,000 to 80,000 clones, 85% to 95% of them seen once, and the ten largest clones take around 7%. The record originates from a study of cytomegalovirus exposure and HLA in healthy donors. Study results and limitations: Cytomegalovirus status was reportedly diagnosed by the classifier with high specificity and sensitivity. There were about 160 TCR beta chains listed as cytomegalovirus-associated. Most sequenced TCRs were rare (though some public TCRs occurred in many donors).

The V and J ends lost 4 bases and 4 bases respectively, with 14 bases between them. Germline V CDR1 and CDR2: LNHDA, SQIVND (reference sequence). The CDR3 contains 14 residues. Specimen: PBMCs. The receptor's source is a woman aged 18 to 35 in good health and CMV-seropositive. The chain employs TRBV19 and TRBJ2-7; TRBD2 might be the D (6 bases). CDR3 bases: TGTGCCAGTAGTAAGGTGGCGGGACGGTACGAGCAGTACTTC. Amino acids: CASSKVAGRYEQYF.